Listed below are T cell receptor beta chains from one sample, sequenced in a study of beta chain features in type 1 diabetes. TCRdb's table, derived via immunoSEQ multiplex PCR, lists solely in-frame clones and lacks some. The sample holds under 300,000 clones; about 25% are singletons and the top ten take roughly 4%. Source material: central memory CD4+ T cells from blood. The receptors were gathered from a man younger than 45 in good health. Each CDR3 is given with its conserved first and last residue. A D gene is named only where the DNA matches it firmly. A clone size is listed for some rows: how often the clone was seen (once, few, many), or a class if it is expanded.

CDR3,DNA,D,J,size,V
CSVASGGTDTQYF,TGCAGCGTTGCTAGCGGGGGAACAGATACGCAGTATTTT,TRBD2,TRBJ2-3,few,TRBV29-1
CASSLRQGDTGELFF,TGCGCCAGCAGCCTTCGACAGGGCGACACCGGGGAGCTGTTTTTT,TRBD1,TRBJ2-2,NA,TRBV5-1
CASSEAGGATDTQYF,TGTGCCAGCAGTGAAGCTGGCGGAGCCACAGATACGCAGTATTTT,NA,TRBJ2-3,NA,TRBV6-1
CASSPVTGKNEQFF,TGTGCCAGCAGCCCCGTAACGGGGAAAAATGAGCAGTTCTTC,NA,TRBJ2-1,NA,TRBV4-2
CSVVGSDYEQYF,TGCAGCGTTGTGGGCAGTGACTACGAGCAGTACTTC,NA,TRBJ2-7,NA,TRBV29-1
CASSGSKGETQYF,TGTGCCAGCAGCGGGAGCAAGGGAGAGACCCAGTACTTC,NA,TRBJ2-5,once,TRBV5-4
CAISEIAGNQYF,TGTGCCATCAGTGAGATAGCTGGGAACCAGTACTTC,NA,TRBJ2-7,NA,TRBV10-3
CAICPGLAGELSYEQYF,TGTGCCATCTGTCCCGGACTAGCGGGAGAGCTATCCTACGAGCAGTACTTC,TRBD2,TRBJ2-7,NA,TRBV10-3
CASSRQGKTGYTF,TGTGCCAGCAGTAGGCAGGGCAAGACTGGCTACACCTTC,NA,TRBJ1-2,few,TRBV6-1
CASSLSGQGAGEQYF,TGTGCCAGCAGTTTATCCGGACAGGGGGCGGGCGAGCAGTACTTC,TRBD1,TRBJ2-7,NA,TRBV27
CASSSVTANYGYTF,TGTGCCAGCAGCTCTGTGACAGCAAACTATGGCTACACCTTC,NA,TRBJ1-2,NA,TRBV7-9
CASSYAGTGNEKLFF,TGTGCCAGCAGTTACGCCGGGACAGGGAACGAAAAACTGTTTTTT,TRBD1,TRBJ1-4,NA,TRBV6-5
CSVLGNEQFF,TGCAGTGTGCTCGGGAATGAGCAGTTCTTC,NA,TRBJ2-1,few,TRBV20-1
CATSRKLAGDYEQYF,TGTGCCACCAGCAGAAAACTAGCGGGTGATTACGAGCAGTACTTC,TRBD2,TRBJ2-7,NA,TRBV15
CASSVRSGANVLTF,TGTGCCAGCAGCGTCCGCTCTGGGGCCAACGTCCTGACTTTC,NA,TRBJ2-6,NA,TRBV9
CASRSREGADTQYF,TGTGCCAGCAGGTCGCGGGAGGGCGCAGATACGCAGTATTTT,TRBD2,TRBJ2-3,few,TRBV28
CASSSYGTALSYEQYF,TGTGCCAGCAGTTCGTACGGGACGGCCCTCTCCTACGAGCAGTACTTC,NA,TRBJ2-7,few,TRBV28
CASSYSSASYEQYF,TGTGCCAGCAGCTACTCTAGCGCTTCCTACGAGCAGTACTTC,NA,TRBJ2-7,NA,TRBV7-2
CASSPSGVAGYNEQFF,TGTGCCAGCAGCCCTTCAGGGGTAGCGGGGTACAATGAGCAGTTCTTC,TRBD2,TRBJ2-1,few,TRBV9
CASSNGPRDTQYF,TGTGCCAGCAGCAATGGACCGCGGGATACGCAGTATTTT,NA,TRBJ2-3,few,TRBV5-5
CARPGQGNTEAFF,TGTGCCAGGCCGGGACAGGGGAACACTGAAGCTTTCTTT,NA,TRBJ1-1,few,TRBV21-1
CASSRLAGGADTQYF,TGTGCCAGCAGCCGACTAGCGGGAGGTGCAGATACGCAGTATTTT,TRBD2,TRBJ2-3,many,TRBV14
CAWSVPQGARETQYF,TGTGCCTGGAGTGTCCCACAGGGGGCACGAGAGACCCAGTACTTC,TRBD1,TRBJ2-5,NA,TRBV30